Below are 17 T cell receptor beta chains sequenced from a single sample in a study of blood T cell repertoires in COVID-19. The repertoire was sequenced with immunoSEQ multiplex PCR; TCRdb's copy has only in-frame clones and lacks some. This sample yields 350,000 to 450,000 clones, of which around 86% are seen a single time; about 4.8% belongs to the top ten. The sequenced sample consisted of PBMCs or T cells enriched from blood (not recorded which). The source of these receptors is a woman aged 45-59 years who had recovered from COVID-19.

This rearrangement joins TRBV30 to TRBJ1-6; 7 positions agree with TRBD1. The CDR3 is 17 residues long. V was clipped by 4 bases and J by 4 bases; unmatched bases: 13. Germline assignment: CDR1 GTSNPN and CDR2 SVGIG (reference sequence). The CDR3 region is CAWTSPLRDRYNSPLHF. The CDR3 DNA reads TGTGCCTGGACCTCCCCCCTGCGGGACAGATATAATTCACCCCTCCACTTT.

The count of this clone is one. The J gene is TRBJ2-7, the V gene TRBV9; 10 bases fit TRBD1. V lost 4 bases, J lost 2 bases, and 6 bases stayed unmatched. From germline, CDR1 is SGDLS and CDR2 YYNGEE. The CDR3 runs 15 residues. The CDR3 sequence is CASSPRDRGPYEQYF. The CDR3 DNA reads as TGTGCCAGCAGCCCTCGGGACAGGGGACCCTACGAGCAGTACTTC.

This chain connects TRBV24-1 to TRBJ1-2; D is possibly TRBD1 (5 bases). Germline assignment: CDR1 KGHDR and CDR2 SFDVKD. The CDR3 totals 13 residues. Between the trimmed V and J ends, which lost 7 bases and 4 bases, there was a span of 12 bases. CDR3 DNA: TGTGCCACCAGCGATGGGGCAGGCTATGGCTACACCTTC. Protein sequence: CATSDGAGYGYTF.

V and J are TRBV3-1 (or the pseudogene TRBV3-2) and TRBJ1-5; a weak D match, TRBD1 (6 bases). CDR3 length equals 16 residues. The germline V gene encodes CDR1 LGHDT and CDR2 YNNKEL (reference sequence). The V end lost 2 bases, the J end lost 6 bases, and 17 bases lay between the germline ends. Here the CDR3 reads CASSQSGRQGSQPQHF. The CDR3 nucleotides read TGTGCCAGCAGCCAATCGGGTCGCCAGGGGAGTCAGCCCCAGCATTTT.

The chain recombines TRBV7-9 with TRBJ1-1; D perhaps matches TRBD1 (6 bases). Trimming removed 3 bases at V and 4 bases at J, with 12 bases between. The length of the CDR3 is 14 residues. In germline, CDR1 is SEHNR, CDR2 FQNEAQ (reference sequence). CDR3 DNA sequence: TGTGCCAGCAGCTTGTCAGGGGCTAGCACTGAAGCTTTCTTT. It yields the protein CASSLSGASTEAFF.

The chain recombines TRBV4-1 with TRBJ1-2, with D possibly TRBD1 on 6 matching bases. The CDR3 length is 15 residues. Germline V gives CDR1 MGHRA, CDR2 YSYEKL. Trimming stripped 3 bases from V and 0 bases from J, with 11 bases between. The CDR3 loop reads CASSQRTVANYGYTF. The DNA for the CDR3 is TGCGCCAGCAGCCAGAGGACAGTTGCTAACTATGGCTACACCTTC.

The rearrangement links TRBV3-1 (or the pseudogene TRBV3-2) to TRBJ1-2; weak D call: TRBD1 (5 bases). The CDR3 contains 14 residues. CDR1 and CDR2 (germline): LGHDT, YNNKEL (reference sequence). V shed 1 base and J shed 4 bases, with 10 bases lying between them. The CDR3 here is CASSQARTSYGYTF. CDR3 DNA: TGTGCCAGCAGCCAAGCCCGGACAAGCTATGGCTACACCTTC.

The chain is built from TRBV3-1 (or the pseudogene TRBV3-2) and TRBJ2-1; 7 nucleotides agree with TRBD2. V lost 10 bases to trimming and J lost 2 bases; unmatched junction nucleotides: 5. Germline assignment: CDR1 LGHDT and CDR2 YNNKEL (reference sequence). The CDR3 runs to 13 residues. The CDR3, as DNA: TGTGCCACCGGGACTAATGCCTACAATGAGCAGTTCTTC. Encoded protein: CATGTNAYNEQFF.

The rearrangement uses TRBV6-1 and TRBJ1-3, with 9 bases that match TRBD1. CDR3 length: 17 residues. J lost 6 bases, V lost 4 bases, and 13 bases had no gene match. Germline values: CDR1 MNHNS, CDR2 SASEGT. CDR3 in amino acids: CASSGGPGQGSTNTIYF. As DNA, the CDR3 is TGTGCCAGCAGTGGCGGACCGGGACAGGGATCAACAAACACCATATATTTT.

This clone is a singleton in its sample. CDR3 sequence: CASSTEQRTGDTEAFF. CDR3 sequence (DNA): TGTGCCAGCAGCACCGAGCAACGGACAGGGGATACTGAAGCTTTCTTT. J is TRBJ1-1 and V is TRBV11-2, with 9 bases that match TRBD1. The germline gives CDR1 SGHAT, CDR2 FQNNGV. The CDR3 is 16 amino acids. Unmatched junction bases numbered 12, after V lost 5 bases and J lost 5 bases.

The CDR3 DNA sequence: TGTGCCAGCAGTTATGGGGCAGACAATCAGCCCCAGCATTTT. Residues: CASSYGADNQPQHF. The chain is built from TRBV6-2 or TRBV6-3 and TRBJ1-5, with D perhaps matching TRBD1 (5 bases). The CDR3 covers 14 residues. V lost 3 bases and J lost 3, with 9 bases in between. Germline lookup yields CDR1 MNHEY and CDR2 SVGEGT.

This clone was seen just once. J is TRBJ2-6 and V is TRBV19; no definite D call. The germline V gene has CDR1 LNHDA and CDR2 SQIVND (reference sequence). The CDR3 length is 16 residues. The V gene lost 4 bases and the J gene lost 0 bases, with 10 bases spanning the gap. The CDR3 DNA follows: TGTGCCAGTAGTAGAAGCAGGAACTCTGGGGCCAACGTCCTGACTTTC. Protein: CASSRSRNSGANVLTF.

The chain uses TRBV11-3 and TRBJ2-1, with a weak D call TRBD2 (5 bases). The CDR3 is 12 amino acids. The V gene's germline CDR1 is SGHNT and CDR2 YENEEA. Trimming pared 5 bases from V and 10 bases from J, leaving 12 bases between. DNA for the CDR3: TGTGCCAGCAGCCTTCTTTCGGGGGAGCAGTTCTTC. This encodes CASSLLSGEQFF.

This clone appeared a single time. The chain combines TRBV10-3 with TRBJ1-4, with D tentatively TRBD1 (6 bases). The length of the CDR3 is 15 residues. The germline V and J ends were trimmed by 2 bases and 3 bases, with 10 bases remaining between them. The germline CDR1 and CDR2 sequences are ENHRY and SYGVKD. In DNA, the CDR3 is TGTGCCATCAGTGAGCGGGACAACTCTAATGAAAAACTGTTTTTT. This translates into CAISERDNSNEKLFF.

The chain is built from TRBV7-2 and TRBJ1-1, with a possible D match to TRBD1 (5 bases). The CDR3 consists of 13 residues. The germline V gene encodes CDR1 SGHTA and CDR2 FQGNSA. V lost 1 base and J lost 7, with 10 bases in between. CDR3 in amino acids: CASSLVGVGEAFF. CDR3 DNA: TGTGCCAGCAGCTTAGTAGGGGTGGGTGAAGCTTTCTTT.

This clone was observed once. This chain connects TRBV6-4 to TRBJ2-3; 10 bases agree with TRBD1. The CDR3 contains 14 residues. Germline lookup yields CDR1 MRHNA and CDR2 SNTAGT. V shed 4 bases, J shed 3 bases, and the junction held 1 base outside the gene matches. The CDR3 region has the DNA TGTGCCAGCAGTGTGGACAGGGGGACAGATACGCAGTATTTT. Its translation: CASSVDRGTDTQYF.

This chain joins TRBV3-1 (or the pseudogene TRBV3-2) and TRBJ1-2; D unclear. The CDR3 extends over 11 amino acids. Germline-derived CDR1 and CDR2 are LGHDT and YNNKEL (reference sequence). V lost 6 bases, J lost 8 bases, and 10 bases lay in between. CDR3 sequence reads: CASRDIYGYTF. The CDR3 region has the DNA TGTGCCAGCAGAGACATTTACGGCTACACCTTC.